Only a few counts were recorded for the clone carrying this TCR beta chain. Its antigen is unknown. Sequencing used one aliquot of approximately 490,000 cells per fraction. Clones were read by immunoSEQ multiplex PCR, and TCRdb kept only the in-frame ones, dropping some. Of around 4,000 clones in the sample, about two thirds were seen once. The sample comes from a study of coeliac disease. Study-level findings and limits: Active celiac intraepithelial and lamina propria samples had lower TRB and TRG clonality than control samples. Few TRB amino acid sequences were shared between samples; most were unique.

The TCR sequence derives from a woman between 18 and 30 years old with active celiac disease. Sequencing was performed on intraepithelial lymphocytes from the gut.

In DNA form, the CDR3 reads TGTGCCAGCACTCGGGCGGGGGCGGGGTACAATGAGCAGTTCTTC. This encodes CASTRAGAGYNEQFF. The chain couples TRBV25-1 to TRBJ2-1; maybe TRBD2 (7 bases). Deletions cut 7 bases from V and 4 bases from J, with 17 bases between. This CDR3 is 15 amino acids long. Germline V gives CDR1 MGHDK, CDR2 SYGVNS.